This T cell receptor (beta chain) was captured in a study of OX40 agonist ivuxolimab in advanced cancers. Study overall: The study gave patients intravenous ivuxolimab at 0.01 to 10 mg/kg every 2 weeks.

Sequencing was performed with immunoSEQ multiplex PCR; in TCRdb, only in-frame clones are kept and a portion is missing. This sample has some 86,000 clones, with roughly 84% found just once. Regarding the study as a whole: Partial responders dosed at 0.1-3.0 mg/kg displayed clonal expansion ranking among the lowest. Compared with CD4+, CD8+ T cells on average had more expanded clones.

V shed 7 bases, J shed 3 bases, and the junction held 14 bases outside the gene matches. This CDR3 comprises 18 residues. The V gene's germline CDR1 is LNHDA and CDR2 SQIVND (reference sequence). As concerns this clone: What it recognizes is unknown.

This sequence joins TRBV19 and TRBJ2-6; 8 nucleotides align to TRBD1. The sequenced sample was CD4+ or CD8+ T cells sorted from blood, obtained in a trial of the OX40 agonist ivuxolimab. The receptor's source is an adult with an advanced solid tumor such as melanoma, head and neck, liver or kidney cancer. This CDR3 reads CASNLYHQGALGANVLTF. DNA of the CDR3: TGTGCCAGTAACTTATATCATCAGGGGGCGCTTGGGGCCAACGTCCTGACTTTC. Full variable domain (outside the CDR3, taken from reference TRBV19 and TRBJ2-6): DGGITQSPKYLFRKEGQNVTLSCEQNLNHDAMYWYRQDPGQGLRLIYYSQIVNDFQKGDIAEGYSVSREKKESFPLTVTSAQKNPTAFYLCASNLYHQGALGANVLTFGAGSRLTVL.